The subject of this entry is one T cell receptor beta chain. Its target is unknown. The sample belongs to a study of cytotoxic CD8 clonotypes in ibrutinib-treated CLL. Across the whole study: Specimens for response were gathered following a median about twelve months of therapy, spanning 6 to 36. Samples had a mean of around 280,000 productive templates and some 88,000 productive rearrangements. Study observations and caveats: The public clonotypes identified were infrequent and showed contraction or stability on treatment. An increase in clonality occurred at ibrutinib response, followed by a return toward baseline at progression.

Method: immunoSEQ multiplex PCR; TCRdb's copy keeps in-frame clones and lacks some. This table holds over 100,000 clones, approximately 85% found once. The TCR originated in a human donor with chronic lymphocytic leukemia. The specimen was PBMCs, collected after 24 months of ibrutinib treatment.

The CDR3 DNA is TGTGCCAGCAAACCCCCGGGACAGACTAACTATGGCTACACCTTC. Translated: CASKPPGQTNYGYTF. The chain employs TRBV25-1 and TRBJ1-2; 7 nucleotides agree with TRBD1. The CDR3 covers 15 residues. The V gene's germline CDR1 is MGHDK and CDR2 SYGVNS. The trim removed 7 bases at V and 0 bases at J, leaving 8 bases unmatched.